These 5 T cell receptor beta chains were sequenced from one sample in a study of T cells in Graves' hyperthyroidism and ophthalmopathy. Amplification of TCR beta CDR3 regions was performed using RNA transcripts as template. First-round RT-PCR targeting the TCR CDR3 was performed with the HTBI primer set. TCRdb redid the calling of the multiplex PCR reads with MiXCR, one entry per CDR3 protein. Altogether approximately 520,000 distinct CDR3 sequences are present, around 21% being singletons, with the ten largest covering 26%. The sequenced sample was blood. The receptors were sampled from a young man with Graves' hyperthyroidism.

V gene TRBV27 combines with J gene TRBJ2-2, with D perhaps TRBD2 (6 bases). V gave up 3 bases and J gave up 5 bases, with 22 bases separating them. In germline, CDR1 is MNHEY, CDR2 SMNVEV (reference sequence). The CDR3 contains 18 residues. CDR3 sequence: CASSLIAVQPYRTGELFF. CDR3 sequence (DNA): TGTGCCAGCAGTTTGATAGCGGTGCAGCCATACCGAACCGGGGAGCTGTTTTTT.

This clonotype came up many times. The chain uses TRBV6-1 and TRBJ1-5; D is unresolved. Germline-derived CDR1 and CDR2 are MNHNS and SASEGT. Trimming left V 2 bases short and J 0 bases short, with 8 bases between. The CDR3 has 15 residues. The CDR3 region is CASSEIEASNQPQHF. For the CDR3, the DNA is TGTGCCAGCAGTGAAATTGAGGCTAGCAATCAGCCCCAGCATTTT.

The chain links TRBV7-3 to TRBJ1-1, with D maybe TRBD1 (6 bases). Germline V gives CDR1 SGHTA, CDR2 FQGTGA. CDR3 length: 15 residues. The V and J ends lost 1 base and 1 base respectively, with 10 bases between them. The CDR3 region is CASSLIRGRNTEAFF. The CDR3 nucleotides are TGTGCCAGCAGCTTAATCAGGGGCCGGAACACTGAAGCTTTCTTT.

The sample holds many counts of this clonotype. This CDR3 reads CASSLIGTEQYF. Written as DNA, the CDR3 is TGTGCCAGCAGCTTAATAGGGACCGAGCAGTACTTC. This chain uses TRBV7-8 with TRBJ2-7, with D perhaps being TRBD1 or TRBD2 (5 bases each). CDR3 length: 12 residues. Per germline, CDR1 SGHVS and CDR2 FQNEAQ. V gave up 2 bases and J gave up 6 bases, with 8 bases separating them.

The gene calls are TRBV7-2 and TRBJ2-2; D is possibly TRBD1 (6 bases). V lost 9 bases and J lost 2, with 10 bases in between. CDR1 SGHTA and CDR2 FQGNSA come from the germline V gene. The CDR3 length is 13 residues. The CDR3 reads CARQDRNTGELFF. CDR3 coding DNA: TGTGCCAGACAGGACAGAAACACCGGGGAGCTGTTTTTT.